The 29 T cell receptor beta chains presented below share a single source sample, sequenced in a study of T cell changes during pregnancy in multiple sclerosis. Data came from immunoSEQ multiplex PCR; TCRdb stores just in-frame clones and leaves some out. Of some 45,000 clones listed, 87% are singletons. Sample: CD4+ T cells from peripheral blood mononuclear cells, taken after pregnancy. Every receptor here comes from a female donor with multiple sclerosis, enrolled in a pregnancy study.

This chain uses TRBV5-1 with TRBJ2-3, with TRBD2 matching 14 bases. This CDR3 is 16 amino acids long. In germline, CDR1 is SGHRS, CDR2 YFSETQ. V was clipped by 4 bases and J by 6 bases; unmatched bases: 7. For the CDR3, the DNA is TGCGCCAGCAGCCGGACTAGCGGGGGGCCAGGGGATACGCAGTATTTT. Protein sequence: CASSRTSGGPGDTQYF.

This CDR3 is CASSGGTGSYGYTF. Here the CDR3 DNA reads TGTGCCAGCAGTGGGGGGACAGGGAGCTATGGCTACACCTTC. The gene calls are TRBV2 and TRBJ1-2; TRBD1 matches 9 bases. The J segment lost 4 bases and the V segment lost 4 bases, leaving 4 bases of the junction unmatched. The CDR3 sequence is 14 residues long. CDR1 and CDR2 from the germline V gene are SNHLY and FYNNEI.

This clone was observed a single time. The gene calls are TRBV4-3 and TRBJ1-1, with unresolved D. CDR1 LGHNA and CDR2 YSLEER come from the germline V gene. The CDR3 totals 12 residues. V lost 0 bases and J lost 7, with 6 bases in between. The DNA for the CDR3 is TGCGCCAGCAGCCAAGATGGCAGTGAAGCTTTCTTT. The encoded protein is CASSQDGSEAFF.

This sequence joins TRBV7-9 and TRBJ1-1, with no clear D. Trimming removed 3 bases at V and 7 bases at J, with 15 bases between. This CDR3 spans 14 amino acids. Germline-derived CDR1 and CDR2 are SEHNR and FQNEAQ (reference sequence). CDR3 bases: TGTGCCAGCAGCTTCAACCGAAACCCACTTGAAGCTTTCTTT. The encoded protein is CASSFNRNPLEAFF.

The genes are TRBV7-9 and TRBJ1-2; the D gene is possibly TRBD1 (5 bases). The CDR3 contains 13 residues. From germline, CDR1 is SEHNR and CDR2 FQNEAQ (reference sequence). V lost 7 bases, J lost 4 bases, and 13 bases lay in between. CDR3 in amino acids: CASMNGRGYGYTF. In nucleotides, the CDR3 is TGTGCCAGCATGAATGGTAGGGGCTATGGCTACACCTTC.

The V and J genes are TRBV18 and TRBJ2-7; D not resolved. The length of the CDR3 is 13 residues. The germline V gene encodes CDR1 KGHSH and CDR2 LQKENI. Trimming left V 0 bases short and J 3 bases short, with 6 bases between. CDR3: CASSPPGHYEQYF. CDR3 coding DNA: TGTGCCAGCTCACCACCGGGCCACTACGAGCAGTACTTC.

This clone was observed many times. J is TRBJ1-5 and V is TRBV11-2, with D uncertain. The length of the CDR3 is 15 residues. Per the germline V gene, CDR1 is SGHAT and CDR2 is FQNNGV. V lost 2 bases and J 4 bases, leaving 12 bases between the germline ends. Here the CDR3 reads CASSLMGLKNQPQHF. CDR3 coding DNA: TGTGCCAGCAGCTTAATGGGCCTCAAGAATCAGCCCCAGCATTTT.

This sequence joins TRBV4-1 and TRBJ2-1, with 13 bases matching TRBD2. The junction had 7 bases not matched to a gene; V was cut back by 4 bases and J by 7 bases. The CDR3 has 16 amino acids. Germline V gene lookup returns CDR1 MGHRA and CDR2 YSYEKL. CDR3 in DNA: TGCGCCAGCAGCCGAGAACTAGCGGGGGGGCGAAATGAGCAGTTCTTC. Translated: CASSRELAGGRNEQFF.

The chain couples TRBV9 to TRBJ2-3; TRBD2 matches at 8 bases. This CDR3 comprises 15 residues. With V trimmed by 0 bases and J by 4 bases, 4 bases remained unmatched. Germline V gives CDR1 SGDLS, CDR2 YYNGEE. The CDR3 is CASSVDRGGPDTQYF. The CDR3 bases are TGTGCCAGCAGCGTAGACCGGGGGGGGCCAGATACGCAGTATTTT.

The chain has TRBV9 and TRBJ1-3; TRBD1 might be the D (5 bases). The CDR3 loop spans 17 amino acids. Germline CDR1 reads SGDLS; CDR2 reads YYNGEE. V was clipped by 1 base and J by 2 bases, with 16 bases between them. The CDR3 spells CASSVQGGGRAGNTIYF. CDR3 DNA: TGTGCCAGCAGCGTACAGGGTGGGGGGAGAGCTGGAAACACCATATATTTT.

V usage is TRBV30 and J usage is TRBJ1-6; TRBD1 is a possible D gene (6 bases). This CDR3 has 12 amino acids. The germline gives CDR1 GTSNPN, CDR2 SVGIG (reference sequence). The germline V and J ends were trimmed by 3 bases and 10 bases, with 10 bases remaining between them. The chain's CDR3 is CAWSDGTSPLHF. CDR3 sequence (DNA): TGTGCCTGGAGCGACGGGACATCACCCCTCCACTTT.

This clone has a single count. The rearrangement uses TRBV2 and TRBJ1-1; possible D gene TRBD1, 5 bases. The germline CDR1 and CDR2 sequences are SNHLY and FYNNEI. There are 13 residues in the CDR3. V dropped 4 bases and J dropped 1 base, with 7 bases sitting between them. The DNA of the CDR3 is TGTGCCAGCAGTGGCAGGGAGAACACTGAAGCTTTCTTT. Translation gives CASSGRENTEAFF.

V usage is TRBV19 and J usage is TRBJ2-1; D is possibly TRBD2 (5 bases). The CDR3 loop spans 13 amino acids. Germline loops: CDR1 LNHDA, CDR2 SQIVND (reference sequence). V dropped 2 bases and J dropped 7 bases, with 9 bases sitting between them. CDR3 sequence (DNA): TGTGCCAGTAGTATATGGGGAGCTAATGAGCAGTTCTTC. Its protein is CASSIWGANEQFF.

The chain combines TRBV6-6 with TRBJ2-1, with 16 bases lining up with TRBD2. The CDR3 totals 16 residues. With 2 bases clipped from V and 12 bases from J, the junction kept 7 bases outside the gene matches. Germline V gene sequence: CDR1 MNHNY, CDR2 SVGAGI (reference sequence). Here the CDR3 DNA reads TGTGCCAGCAGTTACGGGACTAGCGGGGGGGCCTTGGTGCAGTTCTTC. Residues: CASSYGTSGGALVQFF.

The V call is TRBV7-6, the J call TRBJ1-2; no firm D call. The V end was cut by 5 bases, the J end by 0 bases, with 16 bases between. Germline CDR1 is SGHVS and CDR2 is FNYEAQ. The CDR3 is made up of 16 amino acids. The chain's CDR3 is CASSKSADTSNYGYTF. The CDR3 bases are TGTGCCAGCAGCAAATCGGCGGATACCTCTAACTATGGCTACACCTTC.

This chain's CDR3 is CASTSIRVFSGGKNIQYF. The CDR3 DNA sequence: TGTGCCAGCACTTCAATCCGGGTTTTTAGCGGCGGCAAAAACATTCAGTACTTC. The chain carries TRBV28 and TRBJ2-4; D perhaps matches TRBD2 (6 bases). This CDR3 contains 18 residues. V was pared by 7 bases and J by 3 bases, with 25 bases between. The germline CDR1 and CDR2 sequences are MDHEN and SYDVKM.

The gene calls are TRBV19 and TRBJ1-6; TRBD1 agrees at 7 bases. Germline V gene lookup returns CDR1 LNHDA and CDR2 SQIVND (reference sequence). V was clipped by 6 bases and J by 10 bases; unmatched bases: 6. The CDR3 totals 13 residues. CDR3 region: CASSTRQGSPLHF. Here the CDR3 DNA reads TGTGCCAGTAGCACTAGACAGGGATCACCCCTCCACTTT.

This chain joins TRBV5-1 and TRBJ2-2, with D possibly TRBD1 on 6 matching bases. CDR1 and CDR2 (germline): SGHRS, YFSETQ. V lost 4 bases, J lost 2 bases, and 9 bases lay in between. This CDR3 spans 14 amino acids. The CDR3 nucleotides read TGCGCCAGCAGCAGACAGGAAAACACCGGGGAGCTGTTTTTT. As protein: CASSRQENTGELFF.

The chain's CDR3 is CASSSYQGITFF. CDR3 nucleotides: TGTGCCAGCAGCTCCTACCAGGGTATTACTTTCTTT. The V gene is TRBV7-2, the J gene TRBJ1-1, with TRBD1 as a possible D gene (5 bases). CDR3 length: 12 amino acids. Trimming pared 4 bases from V and 12 bases from J, leaving 15 bases between. The germline CDR1 and CDR2 sequences are SGHTA and FQGNSA.

The chain has TRBV2 and TRBJ1-4, with D possibly matching TRBD1 (5 bases). The CDR3 sequence is 14 residues long. Germline values: CDR1 SNHLY, CDR2 FYNNEI. Between the trimmed V and J ends, which lost 6 bases and 5 bases, there was a span of 13 bases. The CDR3 nucleotides read TGTGCCAGCAGCCCCACGGGGGTGAATGAAAAACTGTTTTTT. Its translation: CASSPTGVNEKLFF.

The rearrangement uses TRBV11-2 and TRBJ2-1; 10 bases are a match to TRBD1. The ends lost 6 bases at V and 7 bases at J; junction bases unmatched: 9. The germline V gene encodes CDR1 SGHAT and CDR2 FQNNGV. This CDR3 is built from 15 residues. CDR3 amino acids: CASSPGTGESNEQFF. The CDR3 DNA reads as TGTGCCAGCAGTCCCGGGACAGGGGAATCAAATGAGCAGTTCTTC. Filled out from reference TRBV11-2 and TRBJ2-1, the complete variable domain reads EAGVAQSPRYKIIEKRQSVAFWCNPISGHATLYWYQQILGQGPKLLIQFQNNGVVDDSQLPKDRFSAERLKGVDSTLKIQPAKLEDSAVYLCASSPGTGESNEQFFGPGTRLTVL.

This clone has a single count. The V call is TRBV6-1, the J call TRBJ2-5; no firm D call. CDR1 is MNHNS and CDR2 is SASEGT in the germline V gene. The CDR3 is 13 amino acids. With 2 bases removed from V and 2 bases from J, the gap between germline ends came to 6 bases. CDR3 DNA sequence: TGTGCCAGCAGTGAACTACGTCAAGAGACCCAGTACTTC. Translating it yields CASSELRQETQYF.

CDR3 bases: TGTGCCAGCTCACCACCTTCCGGGACAGGGGGCATTCGCTACACCTTC. Protein product: CASSPPSGTGGIRYTF. V is TRBV18 and J is TRBJ1-2, with 12 positions matching TRBD1. The germline V gene encodes CDR1 KGHSH and CDR2 LQKENI. This CDR3 region has 16 residues. Trimming took 0 bases from V and 9 from J; bases not matched to a gene: 8.

V is TRBV5-4 and J is TRBJ1-1; D is unresolved. CDR1 and CDR2 from the germline V gene are SGHNT and YYREEE (reference sequence). CDR3 length equals 13 residues. Trimming took 4 bases from V and 11 from J, leaving 18 bases between them. The CDR3 loop is CASSASQSSDAFF. The DNA for the CDR3 is TGTGCCAGCAGCGCCTCCCAGTCATCAGATGCTTTCTTT.

The chain carries TRBV11-3 and TRBJ1-6, with D hard to call. Looked up from germline, CDR1 is SGHNT and CDR2 is YENEEA. Trimming removed 1 base at V and 8 bases at J, with 6 bases between. This CDR3 is built from 13 residues. CDR3 DNA: TGTGCCAGCAGCTTAGTTGCGTATTCACCCCTCCACTTT. It translates to CASSLVAYSPLHF. Filled out from reference TRBV11-3 and TRBJ1-6, the complete variable domain reads EAGVVQSPRYKIIEKKQPVAFWCNPISGHNTLYWYLQNLGQGPELLIRYENEEAVDDSQLPKDRFSAERLKGVDSTLKIQPAELGDSAVYLCASSLVAYSPLHFGNGTRLTVT.

The rearrangement uses TRBV7-2 and TRBJ2-7, with TRBD2 identical over 10 bases. This CDR3 comprises 15 residues. CDR1 and CDR2 from the germline V gene are SGHTA and FQGNSA. The V and J ends lost 5 bases and 0 bases, in that order; junction bases with no gene match: 4. This chain's CDR3 is CASSVSGGSSYEQYF. The CDR3 region has the DNA TGTGCCAGCAGCGTTAGCGGGGGGAGCTCCTACGAGCAGTACTTC. Full variable domain (missing parts from reference TRBV7-2 and TRBJ2-7): GAGVSQSPSNKVTEKGKDVELRCDPISGHTALYWYRQSLGQGLEFLIYFQGNSAPDKSGLPSDRFSAERTGGSVSTLTIQRTQQEDSAVYLCASSVSGGSSYEQYFGPGTRLTVT.

The chain employs TRBV9 and TRBJ2-2, with 12 bases fitting TRBD2. The CDR3 extends over 18 amino acids. Germline values: CDR1 SGDLS, CDR2 YYNGEE. The ends lost 7 bases at V and 5 bases at J; junction bases unmatched: 15. For the CDR3, the DNA is TGTGCCAGCCCTCCTAGCGGGGGGGCCATGTTGATTACCGGGGAGCTGTTTTTT. It codes for CASPPSGGAMLITGELFF.

This rearrangement joins TRBV10-1 to TRBJ2-3, with 8 positions matching TRBD2. This CDR3 has 14 amino acids. Looked up from germline, CDR1 is WNHNN and CDR2 is SYGVQD (reference sequence). Trimming removed 5 bases from V and 2 bases from J; junction bases left unmatched: 3. The CDR3 coding sequence is TGCGCCAGCAGTCCCGGACTAGCCACAGATACGCAGTATTTT. Protein sequence: CASSPGLATDTQYF.

V usage is TRBV9 and J usage is TRBJ2-1; D perhaps matches TRBD2 (6 bases). The germline gives CDR1 SGDLS, CDR2 YYNGEE. V lost 4 bases and J lost 2, with 13 bases in between. This CDR3 spans 15 amino acids. The CDR3 reads CASSLLAVPYNEQFF. Here the CDR3 DNA reads TGTGCCAGCAGCTTACTAGCCGTCCCCTACAATGAGCAGTTCTTC. Together with reference TRBV9 and TRBJ2-1, the CDR3 gives the full variable domain: DSGVTQTPKHLITATGQRVTLRCSPRSGDLSVYWYQQSLDQGLQFLIQYYNGEERAKGNILERFSAQQFPDLHSELNLSSLELGDSALYFCASSLLAVPYNEQFFGPGTRLTVL.